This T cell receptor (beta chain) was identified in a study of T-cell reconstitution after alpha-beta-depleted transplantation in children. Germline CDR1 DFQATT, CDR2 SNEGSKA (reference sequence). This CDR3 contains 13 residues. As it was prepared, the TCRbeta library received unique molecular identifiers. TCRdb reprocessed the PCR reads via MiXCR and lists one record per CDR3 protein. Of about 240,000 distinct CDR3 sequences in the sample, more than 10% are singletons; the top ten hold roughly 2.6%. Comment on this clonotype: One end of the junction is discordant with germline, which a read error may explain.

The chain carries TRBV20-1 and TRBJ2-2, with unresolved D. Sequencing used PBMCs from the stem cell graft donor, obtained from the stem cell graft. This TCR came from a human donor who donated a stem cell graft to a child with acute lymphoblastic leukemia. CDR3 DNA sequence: TGCAGTGCCAGAGCAGCGAACACCGGGGAGCTGTTTTTT. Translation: CSARAANTGELFF.